This T cell receptor beta chain appears in the sequencing data of a study of graft-versus-host responses after intestinal transplantation. At the level of the study: Those transplanted obtained multivisceral, liver-intestinal, or isolated intestinal grafts. Study-wide results and caveats: Recipient marrow held GvH clones, some first seen in ileum or blood. Levels of circulating GvH clones at their peak were associated with early post-transplant HvG declines.

Comments on this clone: Its antigen remains unknown.

The CDR3 runs to 17 residues. Germline V CDR1 and CDR2: SGHTA, FQGTGA. V gave up 2 bases and J gave up 2 bases; unmatched junction bases: 8. The assay was immunoSEQ multiplex PCR, and TCRdb's table has in-frame clones only and misses some. The sample lists 50,000 to 75,000 clones, 90% seen once, with 1.7% in the top ten. Sample: unstimulated CD8+ T cells sorted from spleen or lymph node cells, taken before transplant. The sequence was collected from a human donor who was the organ donor for an intestinal transplant. The chain is built from TRBV7-3 and TRBJ2-1; 8 bases line up with TRBD2. CDR3 coding DNA: TGTGCCAGCAGCTTATCGAGCGGGAGTCCCCCCTACAATGAGCAGTTCTTC. Translation gives CASSLSSGSPPYNEQFF. Filled out from reference TRBV7-3 and TRBJ2-1, the complete variable domain reads GAGVSQTPSNKVTEKGKYVELRCDPISGHTALYWYRQSLGQGPEFLIYFQGTGAADDSGLPNDRFFAVRPEGSVSTLKIQRTERGDSAVYLCASSLSSGSPPYNEQFFGPGTRLTVL.